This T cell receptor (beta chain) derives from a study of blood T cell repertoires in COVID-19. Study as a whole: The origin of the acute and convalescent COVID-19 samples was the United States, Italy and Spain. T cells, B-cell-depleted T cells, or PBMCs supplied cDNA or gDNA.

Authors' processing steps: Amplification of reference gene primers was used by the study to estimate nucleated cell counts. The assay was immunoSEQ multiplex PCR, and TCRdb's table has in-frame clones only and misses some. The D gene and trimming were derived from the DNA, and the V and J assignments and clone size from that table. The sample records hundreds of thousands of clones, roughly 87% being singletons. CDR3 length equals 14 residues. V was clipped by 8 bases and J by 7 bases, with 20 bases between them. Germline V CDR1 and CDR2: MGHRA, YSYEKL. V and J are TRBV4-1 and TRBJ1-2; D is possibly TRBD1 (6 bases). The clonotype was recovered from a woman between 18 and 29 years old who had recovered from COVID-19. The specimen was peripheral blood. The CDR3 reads CASQNLNRASGYTF. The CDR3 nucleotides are TGCGCCAGCCAGAACCTGAACAGGGCTTCTGGCTACACCTTC.